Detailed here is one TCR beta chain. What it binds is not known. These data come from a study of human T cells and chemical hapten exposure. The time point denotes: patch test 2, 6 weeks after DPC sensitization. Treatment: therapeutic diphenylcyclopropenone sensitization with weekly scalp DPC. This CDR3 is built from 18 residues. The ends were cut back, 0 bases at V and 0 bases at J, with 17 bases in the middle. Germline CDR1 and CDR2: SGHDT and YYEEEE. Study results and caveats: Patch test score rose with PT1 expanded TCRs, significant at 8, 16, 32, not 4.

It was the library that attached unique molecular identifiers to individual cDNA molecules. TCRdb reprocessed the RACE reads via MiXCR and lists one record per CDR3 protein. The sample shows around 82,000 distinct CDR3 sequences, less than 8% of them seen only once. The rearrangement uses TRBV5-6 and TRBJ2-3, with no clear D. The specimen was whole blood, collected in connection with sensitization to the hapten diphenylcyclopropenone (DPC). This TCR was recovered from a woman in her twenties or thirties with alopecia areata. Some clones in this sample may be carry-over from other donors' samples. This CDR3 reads CASSLAGVASTSTDTQYF. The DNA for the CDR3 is TGTGCCAGCAGCTTGGCTGGTGTGGCCTCAACTAGCACAGATACGCAGTATTTT.